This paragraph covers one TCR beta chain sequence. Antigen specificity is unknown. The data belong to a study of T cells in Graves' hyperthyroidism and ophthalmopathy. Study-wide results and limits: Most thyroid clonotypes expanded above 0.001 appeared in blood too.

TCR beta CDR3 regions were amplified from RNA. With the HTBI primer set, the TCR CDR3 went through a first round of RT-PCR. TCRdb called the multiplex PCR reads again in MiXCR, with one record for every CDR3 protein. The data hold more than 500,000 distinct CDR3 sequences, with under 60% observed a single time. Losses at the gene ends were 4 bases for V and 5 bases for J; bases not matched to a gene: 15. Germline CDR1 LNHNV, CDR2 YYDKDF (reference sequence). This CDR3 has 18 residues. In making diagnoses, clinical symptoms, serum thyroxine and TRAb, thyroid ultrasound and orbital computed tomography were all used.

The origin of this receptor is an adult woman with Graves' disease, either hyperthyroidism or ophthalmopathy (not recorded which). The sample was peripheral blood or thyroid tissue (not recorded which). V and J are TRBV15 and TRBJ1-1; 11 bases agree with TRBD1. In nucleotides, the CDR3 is TGTGCCACCAGCACCCTCCAGGTCGGGGACAGGGGGGCGACTGAAGCTTTCTTT. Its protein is CATSTLQVGDRGATEAFF.